This TCR beta chain was sequenced during a study of cytotoxic CD8 clonotypes in ibrutinib-treated CLL. Whole-study context: After a median about 13 months on treatment (6 to 36), response samples were drawn.

Whole-study results and caveats: On treatment, the uncommon public clonotypes contracted or remained stable.

This clone was seen once. Its cognate antigen is unknown. The CDR3 has 16 amino acids. The J segment lost 4 bases and the V segment lost 3 bases, leaving 6 bases of the junction unmatched. The germline V gene encodes CDR1 LGHNA and CDR2 YSLEER. Measured with immunoSEQ multiplex PCR; TCRdb has only the in-frame clones, and not every one. The sample has roughly 300,000 clones; more than 70% are singletons. The source was PBMCs, collected at disease progression, from a patient treated with ibrutinib. The clonotype originates from a human donor with chronic lymphocytic leukemia. J is TRBJ2-3 and V is TRBV4-3, with TRBD2 matching over 11 bases. CDR3 bases: TGCGCCAGCAGCCAGCTACTAGCGGGAGAGGCAGATACGCAGTATTTT. Translated, it gives CASSQLLAGEADTQYF.